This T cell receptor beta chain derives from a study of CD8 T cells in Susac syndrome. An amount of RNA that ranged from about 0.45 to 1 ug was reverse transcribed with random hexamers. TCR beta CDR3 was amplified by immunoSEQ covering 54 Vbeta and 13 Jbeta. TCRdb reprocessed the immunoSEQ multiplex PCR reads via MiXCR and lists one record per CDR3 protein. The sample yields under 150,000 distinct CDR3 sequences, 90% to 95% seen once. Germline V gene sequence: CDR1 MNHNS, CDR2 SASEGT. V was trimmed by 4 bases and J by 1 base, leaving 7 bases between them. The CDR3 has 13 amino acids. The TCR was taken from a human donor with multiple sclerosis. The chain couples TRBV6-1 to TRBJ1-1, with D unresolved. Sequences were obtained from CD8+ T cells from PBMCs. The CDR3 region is CASSVQENTEAFF. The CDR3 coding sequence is TGTGCCAGCAGTGTCCAGGAGAACACTGAAGCTTTCTTT.